The T cell receptor (beta chain) described here comes from a study of blood T cell repertoires in COVID-19. About the research overall: The samples span acute and convalescent COVID-19 from the United States, Italy and Spain. T cells, B-cell-depleted T cells, or PBMCs provided the cDNA or gDNA that served as material.

Trimming stripped 1 base from V and 6 bases from J, with 10 bases between. This CDR3 spans 14 amino acids. Germline loops: CDR1 SGHRS, CDR2 YFSETQ. In the authors' workflow: How many nucleated cells were present was estimated from reference gene primer amplification. Only in-frame clones appear in the TCRdb table, and some are missing; sequencing was by immunoSEQ multiplex PCR. V, J and clone size are taken as reported in that table, and D and trimming were inferred from the DNA itself. The table records about 120,000 clones, around 89% of them present only once. The chain joins TRBV5-1 to TRBJ1-4, with D tentatively TRBD1 (5 bases). Sequenced: peripheral blood. The receptor's source is a human donor with acute or convalescent COVID-19. The donor label of this sample is uncertain. The CDR3 nucleotides are TGCGCCAGCAGCTTGAGGGGTTTCGATGAAAAACTGTTTTTT. Amino acid sequence: CASSLRGFDEKLFF.